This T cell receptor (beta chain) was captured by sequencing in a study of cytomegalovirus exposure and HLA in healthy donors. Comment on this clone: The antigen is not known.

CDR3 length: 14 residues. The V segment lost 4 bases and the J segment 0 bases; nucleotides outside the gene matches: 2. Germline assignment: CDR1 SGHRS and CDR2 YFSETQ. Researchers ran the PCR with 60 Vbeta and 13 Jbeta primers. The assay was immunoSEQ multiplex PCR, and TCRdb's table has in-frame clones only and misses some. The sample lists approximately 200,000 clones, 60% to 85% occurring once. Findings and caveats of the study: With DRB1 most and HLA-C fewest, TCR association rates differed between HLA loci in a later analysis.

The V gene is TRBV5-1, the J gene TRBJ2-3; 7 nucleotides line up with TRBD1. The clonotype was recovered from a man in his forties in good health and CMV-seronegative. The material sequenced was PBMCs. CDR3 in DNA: TGCGCCAGCAGCCCGGGACAGAGCACAGATACGCAGTATTTT. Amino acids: CASSPGQSTDTQYF. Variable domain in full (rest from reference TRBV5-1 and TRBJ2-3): KAGVTQTPRYLIKTRGQQVTLSCSPISGHRSVSWYQQTPGQGLQFLFEYFSETQRNKGNFPGRFSGRQFSNSRSEMNVSTLELGDSALYLCASSPGQSTDTQYFGPGTRLTVL.